The T cell receptor (beta chain) under discussion was sequenced for a study of T cells in Graves' hyperthyroidism and ophthalmopathy. RNA transcripts yielded amplified TCR beta CDR3 regions. First-round RT-PCR of the TCR CDR3 relied on the HTBI primer set. TCRdb recomputed calls from the multiplex PCR reads with MiXCR, one row per CDR3 protein. Here the sample spans roughly 500,000 distinct CDR3 sequences, around 13% being singletons. It was at first hyperthyroidism diagnosis, before any ophthalmopathy symptoms, that the blood sample was taken. Sequences were obtained from blood. This sequence was found in a woman in her thirties with Graves' hyperthyroidism that later progressed to Graves' ophthalmopathy.

CDR3 residues: CASSHFPGQGETQYF. The CDR3 nucleotides read TGTGCCAGCAGCCACTTCCCGGGACAAGGAGAGACCCAGTACTTC. The chain links TRBV3-1 to TRBJ2-5; the D gene is possibly TRBD1 (6 bases). V dropped 3 bases and J dropped 4 bases, with 15 bases sitting between them. The CDR3 is made up of 15 amino acids. CDR1 is LGHDT, CDR2 YNNKEL, per germline (reference sequence).